Described below is a single TCR beta chain sequence and its context. V was trimmed by 0 bases and J by 4 bases, leaving 10 bases between them. Looked up from germline, CDR1 is SGHRS and CDR2 is YFSETQ. The CDR3 loop spans 14 amino acids. This specimen comes from a study of shared clonotypes between healthy human individuals. Study background: The study drew on a couple of women and three men aged 18 to 49 as donors.

Every subset had its genomic DNA shared out evenly among several immunoSEQ plates. A 200 ng quantity of DNA, around 30,000 T cell genomes, went into the sorted-subset replicate PCRs. Sequencing was performed with immunoSEQ multiplex PCR; in TCRdb, only in-frame clones are kept and a portion is missing. Of some 2 million clones listed, roughly 94% are singletons. J is TRBJ1-1 and V is TRBV5-1, with a tentative D call TRBD1 (6 bases). What was sequenced was naive CD4+ T cells sorted from blood. The subset here: CD45RA+ positively selected. This sequence was found in a man between 18 and 29 years old in good health. The CDR3 is CASSLEDRSTEAFF. DNA for the CDR3: TGCGCCAGCAGCTTGGAAGACAGGAGCACTGAAGCTTTCTTT.